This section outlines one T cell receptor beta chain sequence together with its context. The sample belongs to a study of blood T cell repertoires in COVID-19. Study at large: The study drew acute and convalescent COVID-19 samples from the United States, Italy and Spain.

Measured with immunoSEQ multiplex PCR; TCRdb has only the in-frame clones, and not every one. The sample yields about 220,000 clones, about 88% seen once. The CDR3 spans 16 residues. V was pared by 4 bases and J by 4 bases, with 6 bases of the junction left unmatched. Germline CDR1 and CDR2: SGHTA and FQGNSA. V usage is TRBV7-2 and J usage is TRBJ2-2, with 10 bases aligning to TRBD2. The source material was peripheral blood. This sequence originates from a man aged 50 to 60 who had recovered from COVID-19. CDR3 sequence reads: CASSSSSGSLTGELFF. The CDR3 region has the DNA TGTGCCAGCAGCTCCTCTAGCGGGAGTCTCACCGGGGAGCTGTTTTTT.